This T cell receptor (beta chain) was profiled in a study of blood T cell repertoires in COVID-19. Germline CDR1 SGDLS, CDR2 YYNGEE. Trimming cost V 0 bases and J 3 bases; bases outside gene matches: 6. CDR3 length: 16 amino acids. Repertoires were generated with immunoSEQ multiplex PCR, while TCRdb's copy carries only in-frame clones and drops some. The top ten clones hold roughly 1% of a sample with fewer than 600,000 clones, roughly 87% of them seen once. This clone was recorded a few times. The J gene is TRBJ2-3, the V gene TRBV9; 8 bases are a match to TRBD2. The source is a man aged 18 to 30 with COVID-19, enrolled during active disease. Sequencing was carried out using peripheral blood. The DNA for the CDR3 is TGTGCCAGCAGCGTAGCATTGGCGGGAGGAACAGATACGCAGTATTTT. Protein sequence: CASSVALAGGTDTQYF.